This T cell receptor (beta chain) came from a study of blood T cell repertoires in COVID-19. Study overall: The United States, Italy and Spain supplied acute and convalescent COVID-19 samples. The cDNA or gDNA used as material had been derived from T cells, B-cell-depleted T cells, or PBMCs.

The J segment lost 8 bases and the V segment lost 3 bases, leaving 4 bases of the junction unmatched. Germline V gene sequence: CDR1 MNHEY, CDR2 SMNVEV (reference sequence). The CDR3 extends over 16 amino acids. Per the study methods: Amplifying reference gene primers gave estimates of nucleated cell counts. Repertoires were generated with immunoSEQ multiplex PCR, while TCRdb's copy carries only in-frame clones and drops some. The DNA was the basis for D and trimming; V, J and clone size are from that table. The sample includes fewer than 200,000 clones, 80% to 90% seen only once; the top ten take around 1.9%.

The TCR originated in a man in his late teens or twenties who had recovered from COVID-19. The chain employs TRBV27 and TRBJ2-1, with 16 bases aligning to TRBD2. Specimen: peripheral blood. The DNA of the CDR3 is TGTGCCAGCAGTTTCTTTGGGACTAGCGGGAGGGATGAGCAGTTCTTC. It encodes CASSFFGTSGRDEQFF.